These 31 T cell receptor beta chains were sequenced from one sample in a study of blood T cells in healthy people across ages (dated by TCRdb to between 2014 and 2017). The library was generated by 5' RACE. For sequencing, an Illumina HiSeq 2500 was employed. The second PCR ran for about 7 to 11 cycles and used a J-beta primer mix along with a sample-barcoded 5' primer. TCRdb cleaned the public reads at Q25 with fastp, built clones with MiXCR and kept in-frame beta chains. Entries are consolidated by CDR3 protein sequence, retaining the most common genes and DNA. The sample table shows roughly 1 million distinct CDR3 sequences, and less than 25% are seen once. The top ten clonotypes cover less than 0.75% of the sample. The same data also contributed to another study, on T cells of mothers and their children.

The sample consisted of blood. These receptors all stem from a girl aged 2-15 years in good health.

J is TRBJ2-1 and V is TRBV12-5; D perhaps matches TRBD2 (6 bases). Germline loops: CDR1 LGHNT, CDR2 FRNRAP. The CDR3 runs to 12 residues. Trimming removed 4 bases at V and 8 bases at J, with 9 bases between. The CDR3 coding sequence is TGTGCTAGTGGTTCCTCGGGAGATGAGCAGTTCTTC. This codes for CASGSSGDEQFF.

This clonotype has just a few counts. The rearrangement joins TRBV4-3 to TRBJ1-1; weak D call: TRBD1 (5 bases). Germline CDR1 LGHNA, CDR2 YSLEER. This CDR3 spans 16 amino acids. Trimming removed 0 bases from V and 1 base from J, with 12 bases in between. CDR3 in DNA: TGCGCCAGCAGCCAAGATCGCCTGACAGAGAACACTGAAGCTTTCTTT. It translates to CASSQDRLTENTEAFF.

The chain employs TRBV27 and TRBJ1-2; perhaps TRBD1 as D (5 bases). The CDR3 contains 15 residues. Trimming took off 2 bases at V and 4 bases at J, with 14 bases between the two ends. Germline V gives CDR1 MNHEY, CDR2 SMNVEV (reference sequence). The CDR3 nucleotides are TGTGCCAGCAGTTTAGTCTATGGAGGGACCTATGGCTACACCTTC. As protein: CASSLVYGGTYGYTF.

Concerning this clonotype: A junction end diverges from the germline sequence, so it may reflect a read error. The chain combines TRBV7-3 with TRBJ2-5; no definite D call. The J call may be faulty, since TRBJ2-1 better matches the DNA end. Germline assignment: CDR1 SGHTA and CDR2 FQGTGA. CDR3 length equals 15 residues. CDR3: CASSLTLVPYNEQFF. CDR3 nucleotides: TGTGCCAGCAGCCTAACTCTAGTTCCCTACAATGAGCAGTTCTTC.

The chain recombines TRBV28 with TRBJ2-3; 13 positions match TRBD2. CDR3 size: 17 residues. V was clipped by 4 bases and J by 6 bases; unmatched bases: 10. Per the germline V gene, CDR1 is MDHEN and CDR2 is SYDVKM. This CDR3 is CASSSPSRTSGSDTQYF. DNA for the CDR3: TGTGCCAGCAGTTCACCCTCTAGGACTAGCGGGAGTGATACGCAGTATTTT.

CDR3 DNA sequence: TGTGCCAGCAGCCAGTCCGGCGGATACTCCCGAGGGGAGACCCAGTACTTC. Its protein product is CASSQSGGYSRGETQYF. The gene calls are TRBV4-2 and TRBJ2-5; TRBD2 is a possible D gene (5 bases). The CDR3 loop spans 17 amino acids. The V gene's germline CDR1 is LGHNA and CDR2 YNFKEQ. V gave up 3 bases and J gave up 5 bases, with 22 bases separating them.

The genes are TRBV18 and TRBJ2-1; a possible D gene is TRBD1 (5 bases). The germline CDR1 and CDR2 sequences are KGHSH and LQKENI. Deletions cut 3 bases from V and 7 bases from J, with 13 bases between. The CDR3 runs to 14 residues. CDR3 sequence: CASSPDQGGNEQFF. The CDR3 region has the DNA TGTGCCAGCTCACCTGACCAGGGTGGGAATGAGCAGTTCTTC.

In its sample, this clonotype was seen a few times. The chain has TRBV20-1 and TRBJ2-3; the D gene is possibly TRBD2 (6 bases). The CDR3 sequence is 12 residues long. The germline CDR1 and CDR2 sequences are DFQATT and SNEGSKA (reference sequence). Trimming took off 6 bases at V and 5 bases at J, with 12 bases between the two ends. The CDR3 loop is CSATGEVDTQYF. CDR3 nucleotide sequence: TGCAGTGCCACGGGGGAAGTAGATACGCAGTATTTT.

J is TRBJ1-2 and V is TRBV27; 10 bases fit TRBD1. Losses at the gene ends were 5 bases for V and 5 bases for J; bases not matched to a gene: 23. This CDR3 contains 20 residues. The germline V gene encodes CDR1 MNHEY and CDR2 SMNVEV (reference sequence). Here the CDR3 reads CASSGGQGSVGFIPPYGYTF. The CDR3 region has the DNA TGTGCCAGCAGTGGGGGACAGGGGTCGGTCGGGTTTATACCTCCATATGGCTACACCTTC.

This clonotype was counted a few times. The chain combines TRBV7-6 with TRBJ2-7; TRBD2 might be the D (6 bases). The CDR3 has 14 residues. Trimming pared 3 bases from V and 3 bases from J, leaving 12 bases between. CDR1 is SGHVS and CDR2 is FNYEAQ in the germline V gene. In DNA form, the CDR3 reads TGTGCCAGCAGCTTGGGGACTGACGACTACGAGCAGTACTTC. Translation: CASSLGTDDYEQYF.

This clonotype occurred a few times. J is TRBJ2-4 and V is TRBV20-1, with 8 bases identical to TRBD1. This CDR3 region has 15 residues. With 4 bases clipped from V and 3 bases from J, the junction kept 8 bases outside the gene matches. Germline values: CDR1 DFQATT, CDR2 SNEGSKA (reference sequence). CDR3 bases: TGCAGTGCTAAATACGGACAGGGCGACAAAAACATTCAGTACTTC. It encodes CSAKYGQGDKNIQYF.

The chain carries TRBV29-1 and TRBJ1-1; maybe TRBD1 (6 bases). This CDR3 is built from 11 residues. Germline V CDR1 and CDR2: SQVTM, ANQGSEA. Trimming pared 6 bases from V and 6 bases from J, leaving 11 bases between. CDR3 coding DNA: TGCAGCGTGGAGGGGGGTTCTGAAGCTTTCTTT. This codes for CSVEGGSEAFF. The full variable domain, its missing parts supplied by reference TRBV29-1 and TRBJ1-1, is SAVISQKPSRDICQRGTSLTIQCQVDSQVTMMFWYRQQPGQSLTLIATANQGSEATYESGFVIDKFPISRPNLTFSTLTVSNMSPEDSSIYLCSVEGGSEAFFGQGTRLTVV.

Comment on this clonotype: Germline and junction disagree at one end, which may indicate a read error. The chain carries TRBV20-1 and TRBJ2-7; perhaps TRBD1 as D (5 bases). This CDR3 has 14 residues. The germline gives CDR1 DFQATT, CDR2 SNEGSKA (reference sequence). CDR3 DNA sequence: TGCAGTGCTAGAGATTTCCCGACAGAGTTTGATAGATGGTTC. As protein: CSARDFPTEFDRWF.

J is TRBJ2-2 and V is TRBV20-1; tentative D call: TRBD2 (5 bases). Trimming removed 6 bases from V and 0 bases from J, with 8 bases in between. The CDR3 loop spans 13 amino acids. CDR1 and CDR2 (germline): DFQATT, SNEGSKA (reference sequence). The CDR3 region has the DNA TGCAGTGCCCAGGAGGCGAACACCGGGGAGCTGTTTTTT. Translated, it gives CSAQEANTGELFF.

J is TRBJ2-1 and V is TRBV6-5; D is undetermined. V was clipped by 0 bases and J by 9 bases, with 9 bases between them. The CDR3 loop spans 13 amino acids. Germline CDR1 MNHEY, CDR2 SVGAGI. The CDR3 DNA reads as TGTGCCAGCAGTTACTCAGGTCGAAGTGAGCAGTTCTTC. This codes for CASSYSGRSEQFF.

The chain recombines TRBV27 with TRBJ2-3, with D uncertain. V lost 3 bases to trimming and J lost 4 bases, with 11 bases between them. The CDR3 has 14 amino acids. The germline gives CDR1 MNHEY, CDR2 SMNVEV (reference sequence). The CDR3 loop reads CASSFLPGADTQYF. DNA of the CDR3: TGTGCCAGCAGTTTTCTCCCAGGAGCAGATACGCAGTATTTT.

The rearrangement uses TRBV7-8 and TRBJ1-2, with unresolved D. The CDR3 is 14 residues long. Germline lookup yields CDR1 SGHVS and CDR2 FQNEAQ. The V and J ends lost 1 base and 8 bases respectively, with 14 bases between them. The CDR3 spells CASSLVSSLSGYTF. In nucleotides, the CDR3 is TGTGCCAGCAGCTTAGTTTCCAGCCTCAGCGGCTACACCTTC.

The chain combines TRBV7-2 with TRBJ2-4, with 9 nucleotides matching TRBD1. Germline lookup yields CDR1 SGHTA and CDR2 FQGNSA. The CDR3 contains 17 residues. V trimming: 4 bases; J trimming: 8 bases; junction bases outside the gene matches: 15. This CDR3 reads CASSYFGQGSGEDIQYF. CDR3 DNA: TGTGCCAGCAGCTATTTTGGACAGGGGTCTGGAGAAGACATTCAGTACTTC.

This chain joins TRBV7-9 and TRBJ1-4; D not resolved. Germline V CDR1 and CDR2: SEHNR, FQNEAQ (reference sequence). The CDR3 has 13 amino acids. The V gene lost 5 bases and the J gene lost 8 bases, with 12 bases spanning the gap. The DNA of the CDR3 is TGTGCCAGCAGCACCTGGACGGAGGAAAAACTGTTTTTT. This codes for CASSTWTEEKLFF.

This clonotype was observed a few times. The rearrangement links TRBV5-1 to TRBJ2-7, with 15 bases fitting TRBD2. CDR3 length: 16 amino acids. Germline values: CDR1 SGHRS, CDR2 YFSETQ. The junction had 5 bases not matched to a gene; V was cut back by 1 base and J by 6 bases. In nucleotides, the CDR3 is TGCGCCAGCAGCTTGAGGACTAGCGGGGGGGCTGGCGAGCAGTACTTC. Amino acid sequence: CASSLRTSGGAGEQYF.

The chain recombines TRBV6-1 with TRBJ1-2; D may be TRBD1 (5 bases). Between the trimmed V and J ends, which lost 7 bases and 7 bases, there was a span of 25 bases. The CDR3 loop spans 16 amino acids. CDR1 MNHNS and CDR2 SASEGT come from the germline V gene. The CDR3 loop reads CASTGSISGGKLGYTF. CDR3 coding DNA: TGTGCCAGCACAGGTTCTATTAGCGGGGGAAAACTTGGCTACACCTTC.

This clonotype was found a few times. This chain joins TRBV4-2 and TRBJ1-2; D is unresolved. Trimming left V 0 bases short and J 1 base short, with 18 bases between. Per germline, CDR1 LGHNA and CDR2 YNFKEQ. This CDR3 comprises 18 residues. CDR3 amino acids: CASSQDRRLYRSNYGYTF. The CDR3 DNA reads TGTGCCAGCAGCCAAGATCGAAGGCTTTACCGAAGTAACTATGGCTACACCTTC.

The chain joins TRBV29-1 to TRBJ1-4; the D is unclear. The V and J ends lost 0 bases and 10 bases respectively, with 12 bases between them. This CDR3 has 13 residues. Per germline, CDR1 SQVTM and CDR2 ANQGSEA. DNA for the CDR3: TGCAGCGTTGAAGATCCCGGTGACCGAAAACTGTTTTTT. Residues: CSVEDPGDRKLFF. The whole variable domain, filled in from reference TRBV29-1 and TRBJ1-4, reads SAVISQKPSRDICQRGTSLTIQCQVDSQVTMMFWYRQQPGQSLTLIATANQGSEATYESGFVIDKFPISRPNLTFSTLTVSNMSPEDSSIYLCSVEDPGDRKLFFGSGTQLSVL.

The chain joins TRBV19 to TRBJ1-1; weak D call: TRBD1 (5 bases). The germline gives CDR1 LNHDA, CDR2 SQIVND (reference sequence). This CDR3 is built from 13 residues. V was trimmed by 3 bases and J by 3 bases, leaving 8 bases between them. The CDR3 spells CASSIGGYTEAFF. CDR3 bases: TGTGCCAGTAGTATTGGGGGTTACACTGAAGCTTTCTTT.

This clonotype was recorded a few times. The V and J genes are TRBV20-1 and TRBJ2-5; 7 nucleotides agree with TRBD2. The DNA end lines up better with TRBJ2-7; the J call may be wrong. The CDR3 runs 15 residues. Per germline, CDR1 DFQATT and CDR2 SNEGSKA (reference sequence). The CDR3 loop is CSAIGPGTTTYEQYF. The CDR3 DNA reads TGCAGTGCTATTGGCCCCGGGACTACCACCTACGAGCAGTACTTC.

The rearrangement links TRBV20-1 to TRBJ1-1; TRBD1 might be the D (5 bases). CDR3 length equals 16 residues. Trimming stripped 4 bases from V and 4 bases from J, with 22 bases between. The germline V gene has CDR1 DFQATT and CDR2 SNEGSKA (reference sequence). In nucleotides, the CDR3 is TGCAGTGCTAACAAGGGCGGCGGGGCGGGGAGCACTGAAGCTTTCTTT. Its translation is CSANKGGGAGSTEAFF.

This sequence joins TRBV24-1 and TRBJ2-5; weak D call: TRBD1 (6 bases). The V and J ends lost 4 bases and 2 bases respectively, with 10 bases between them. The CDR3 is made up of 14 amino acids. Germline V CDR1 and CDR2: KGHDR, SFDVKD. The CDR3 loop reads CATSDGQRQETQYF. Written as DNA, the CDR3 is TGTGCCACCAGTGACGGACAGCGGCAAGAGACCCAGTACTTC.

The V call is TRBV6-1, the J call TRBJ2-1; 8 nucleotides agree with TRBD1. V was clipped by 8 bases and J by 2 bases; unmatched bases: 2. The CDR3 is made up of 13 amino acids. The germline CDR1 and CDR2 sequences are MNHNS and SASEGT. The DNA of the CDR3 is TGTGCCAGCGGGGGACAGGCCTACAATGAGCAGTTCTTC. This gives the protein CASGGQAYNEQFF.

V is TRBV9 and J is TRBJ1-6, with D possibly matching TRBD1 (5 bases). The V gene lost 0 bases and the J gene lost 10 bases, with 11 bases spanning the gap. The CDR3 is 14 residues long. Looked up from germline, CDR1 is SGDLS and CDR2 is YYNGEE. CDR3 amino acids: CASSVAGSSSPLHF. CDR3 bases: TGTGCCAGCAGCGTAGCAGGGTCCTCCTCACCCCTCCACTTT.

As concerns this clonotype: A junction end diverges from the germline sequence, so it may reflect a read error. The chain employs TRBV15 and TRBJ2-7; possibly TRBD1 for D (6 bases). The CDR3 consists of 14 residues. Germline values: CDR1 LNHNV, CDR2 YYDKDF (reference sequence). CDR3 nucleotide sequence: TGTGCCACCAGCAGAGACAGGGGCGGCAACGAGCAGCACTTC. Amino acid sequence: CATSRDRGGNEQHF.

The V gene is TRBV4-1, the J gene TRBJ1-3; D gene unclear. Trimming cost V 0 bases and J 11 bases, with 14 bases left between them. The CDR3 consists of 14 residues. Looked up from germline, CDR1 is MGHRA and CDR2 is YSYEKL. CDR3 bases: TGCGCCAGCAGCCAAGAAGGCAGCAGGAGCGCCATATATTTT. This encodes CASSQEGSRSAIYF.